This TCR beta chain was retrieved from a study of blood T cell repertoires in COVID-19. The table came from immunoSEQ multiplex PCR; TCRdb's copy has only in-frame clones and leaves some out. This repertoire shows roughly 250,000 clones, approximately 83% found once; its top ten account for about 3.5%. J gave up 10 bases and V 5 bases, and 8 bases lay outside the gene matches. This CDR3 region has 14 residues. Looked up from germline, CDR1 is LGHDT and CDR2 is YNNKEL (reference sequence). This clone was seen only once. Sequenced sample: PBMCs or T cells enriched from blood (not recorded which). This chain joins TRBV3-1 (or the pseudogene TRBV3-2) and TRBJ1-6, with TRBD1 identical over 7 bases. The source is a woman between 40 and 50 years old with acute COVID-19. In DNA, the CDR3 is TGTGCCAGCAGCGGGGCAAACAGGGGATCACCCCTCCACTTT. It codes for CASSGANRGSPLHF.